This passage covers 21 T cell receptor beta chains from one sample sequenced in a study of identifying expanded T cells in peripheral blood. Sequencing used immunoSEQ multiplex PCR; TCRdb keeps in-frame clones, though not all of them. The repertoire holds more than 85,000 clones, less than 90% seen once, with 8.4% in the top ten. The sequenced material came from blood. The receptor set was obtained from a person between 18 and 75 years old in good health.

The rearrangement links TRBV16 to TRBJ2-5, with D perhaps being TRBD1 or TRBD2 (5 bases each). The germline V and J ends were trimmed by 2 bases and 5 bases, with 6 bases remaining between them. The CDR3 runs 12 residues. Germline V lookup: CDR1 KGHSY, CDR2 FQNENV. The CDR3, as DNA: TGTGCCAGCAGCCAAGAGGGGGAGACCCAGTACTTC. Protein product: CASSQEGETQYF. Complete variable domain (other parts from reference TRBV16 and TRBJ2-5): GEEVAQTPKHLVRGEGQKAKLYCAPIKGHSYVFWYQQVLKNEFKFLISFQNENVFDETGMPKERFSAKCLPNSPCSLEIQATKLEDSAVYFCASSQEGETQYFGPGTRLLVL.

The chain couples TRBV4-3 to TRBJ1-6, with unresolved D. CDR1 LGHNA and CDR2 YSLEER come from the germline V gene. The CDR3 length is 14 residues. Trimming shortened V by 4 bases and J by 7 bases, and 11 bases separated the two germline ends. The CDR3 coding sequence is TGCGCCAGCAGCCTCTTGCGGGGAAATTCACCCCTCCACTTT. It translates to CASSLLRGNSPLHF.

The rearrangement uses TRBV5-1 and TRBJ2-5, with 8 bases fitting TRBD1. The CDR3 covers 16 residues. Trimming cost V 4 bases and J 4 bases; bases outside gene matches: 12. Germline CDR1 is SGHRS and CDR2 is YFSETQ. The CDR3 loop is CASSPSSGGARETQYF. Here the CDR3 DNA reads TGCGCCAGCAGCCCCAGTTCAGGGGGCGCGAGAGAGACCCAGTACTTC.

This chain links TRBV7-2 with TRBJ2-2; TRBD2 aligns across 8 bases. The CDR3 covers 18 residues. The V gene's germline CDR1 is SGHTA and CDR2 FQGNSA. V lost 1 base, J lost 3 bases, and 10 bases stayed unmatched. The CDR3 DNA reads TGTGCCAGCAGCTTAGGAGGGCGAGCGGGGGATCACACCGGGGAGCTGTTTTTT. Translated: CASSLGGRAGDHTGELFF.

The chain combines TRBV7-9 with TRBJ1-3; possible D gene TRBD1, 6 bases. The length of the CDR3 is 14 residues. V shed 4 bases and J shed 2 bases, with 9 bases lying between them. Per germline, CDR1 SEHNR and CDR2 FQNEAQ (reference sequence). The CDR3 DNA sequence: TGTGCCAGCAGCTCTTACAGGGCTGGAAACACCATATATTTT. Amino acids: CASSSYRAGNTIYF.

This sequence joins TRBV7-3 and TRBJ1-3; D might be TRBD1 (5 bases). The CDR3 runs to 14 residues. CDR1 and CDR2 from the germline V gene are SGHTA and FQGTGA. The germline V and J ends were trimmed by 6 bases and 8 bases, with 17 bases remaining between them. The CDR3 coding sequence is TGTGCCAGCAGTAAGGGGTTAAGGAGGTACACCATATATTTT. Translated, it gives CASSKGLRRYTIYF.

The chain joins TRBV6-5 to TRBJ1-5; D is undetermined. CDR1 and CDR2 from the germline V gene are MNHEY and SVGAGI. The CDR3 is made up of 14 amino acids. V dropped 4 bases and J dropped 11 bases, with 18 bases sitting between them. CDR3 coding DNA: TGTGCCAGCAGTTCCGTTGACCGGTTGTCCGCCCAGCATTTT. Residues: CASSSVDRLSAQHF.

V usage is TRBV5-8 and J usage is TRBJ2-5; 10 bases fit TRBD1. V was clipped by 0 bases and J by 5 bases; unmatched bases: 4. CDR3 length: 15 amino acids. Germline lookup yields CDR1 SGHTS and CDR2 YDEGEE. CDR3 bases: TGTGCCAGCAGCTTGGGGACAGGGGGTTGGGAGACCCAGTACTTC. Its translation is CASSLGTGGWETQYF. Complete variable domain (other parts from reference TRBV5-8 and TRBJ2-5): EAGVTQSPTHLIKTRGQQATLRCSPISGHTSVYWYQQALGLGLQFLLWYDEGEERNRGNFPPRFSGRQFPNYSSELNVNALELEDSALYLCASSLGTGGWETQYFGPGTRLLVL.

In its sample, this clone was seen once. The gene calls are TRBV11-2 and TRBJ2-7; tentatively, D is TRBD1 (5 bases). This CDR3 comprises 15 residues. Germline V gene lookup returns CDR1 SGHAT and CDR2 FQNNGV. Trimming removed 2 bases from V and 7 bases from J, with 18 bases in between. CDR3 bases: TGTGCCAGCAGCTTAATGGCAGGGAAGATAGAAGAGCAGTACTTC. As protein: CASSLMAGKIEEQYF. Full variable domain (missing parts from reference TRBV11-2 and TRBJ2-7): EAGVAQSPRYKIIEKRQSVAFWCNPISGHATLYWYQQILGQGPKLLIQFQNNGVVDDSQLPKDRFSAERLKGVDSTLKIQPAKLEDSAVYLCASSLMAGKIEEQYFGPGTRLTVT.

This clone was recorded only once. This rearrangement joins TRBV18 to TRBJ2-7; 15 bases fit TRBD2. The CDR3 is made up of 15 amino acids. J lost 3 bases, V lost 6 bases, and 3 bases had no gene match. Germline CDR1 KGHSH, CDR2 LQKENI. For the CDR3, the DNA is TGTGCCAGCTCGTCGGGACTAGCGGGAGGCTACGAGCAGTACTTC. Residues: CASSSGLAGGYEQYF.

The chain links TRBV7-9 to TRBJ2-6; D is perhaps TRBD1 or TRBD2 (5 bases each). The length of the CDR3 is 15 residues. In germline, CDR1 is SEHNR, CDR2 FQNEAQ (reference sequence). Between the trimmed V and J ends, which lost 5 bases and 4 bases, there was a span of 12 bases. In nucleotides, the CDR3 is TGTGCCAGCAGCCAACCAGGGACCGGGGCCAACGTCCTGACTTTC. Its protein product is CASSQPGTGANVLTF.

The rearrangement joins TRBV30 to TRBJ1-2, with no clear D. Trimming shortened V by 4 bases and J by 6 bases, and 15 bases separated the two germline ends. The CDR3 covers 13 residues. Germline lookup yields CDR1 GTSNPN and CDR2 SVGIG (reference sequence). CDR3 region: CAWILGPVDGYTF. The CDR3 coding sequence is TGTGCCTGGATCCTGGGCCCGGTCGATGGCTACACCTTC.

This clone was picked up a small number of times. V is TRBV2 and J is TRBJ1-5, with 7 bases that match TRBD1. The ends lost 4 bases at V and 0 bases at J; junction bases unmatched: 6. The CDR3 consists of 16 residues. Germline V CDR1 and CDR2: SNHLY, FYNNEI. The CDR3 region is CASSGRTGFSNQPQHF. The CDR3 DNA follows: TGTGCCAGCAGTGGACGGACAGGTTTTAGCAATCAGCCCCAGCATTTT.

This chain joins TRBV6-6 and TRBJ1-5, with a weak D call TRBD1 (6 bases). The CDR3 sequence is 15 residues long. The germline V and J ends were trimmed by 2 bases and 3 bases, with 11 bases remaining between them. The germline CDR1 and CDR2 sequences are MNHNY and SVGAGI (reference sequence). The chain's CDR3 is CASSYPRGDNQPQHF. The CDR3 DNA sequence: TGTGCCAGCAGTTACCCCAGGGGAGACAATCAGCCCCAGCATTTT.

The chain uses TRBV28 and TRBJ2-1; TRBD2 agrees at 7 bases. The V gene end was trimmed by 4 bases and the J gene end by 15 bases; junction bases not matched to a gene: 18. Germline V gene sequence: CDR1 MDHEN, CDR2 SYDVKM. The CDR3 loop spans 15 amino acids. CDR3 DNA: TGTGCCAGCAGTTCCACGGGGGGTCTGGCCCGAGCCTCGTTCTTC. Residues: CASSSTGGLARASFF.

V gene TRBV28 combines with J gene TRBJ1-2, with D tentatively TRBD1 (6 bases). The germline CDR1 and CDR2 sequences are MDHEN and SYDVKM. The CDR3 totals 16 residues. With 5 bases removed from V and 3 bases from J, the gap between germline ends came to 19 bases. The DNA for the CDR3 is TGTGCCAGCAGTCCGAACTCCCCGACAGGTTACTATGGCTACACCTTC. It codes for CASSPNSPTGYYGYTF.

This clone was observed once. The J gene is TRBJ1-2, the V gene TRBV7-9, with no clear D. The ends were cut back, 5 bases at V and 4 bases at J, with 11 bases in the middle. Germline CDR1 is SEHNR and CDR2 is FQNEAQ (reference sequence). The CDR3 contains 13 residues. Here the CDR3 reads CASSPVALYGYTF. The CDR3 nucleotides read TGTGCCAGCAGCCCGGTGGCTCTCTATGGCTACACCTTC.

This rearrangement joins TRBV28 to TRBJ2-4; the D is unclear. This CDR3 contains 15 residues. The V gene's germline CDR1 is MDHEN and CDR2 SYDVKM. Trimming took off 4 bases at V and 1 base at J, with 11 bases between the two ends. The CDR3: CASSWSGAAKNIQYF. DNA for the CDR3: TGTGCCAGCAGTTGGAGTGGTGCTGCCAAAAACATTCAGTACTTC. Combining the CDR3 with reference TRBV28 and TRBJ2-4 gives the whole variable domain DVKVTQSSRYLVKRTGEKVFLECVQDMDHENMFWYRQDPGLGLRLIYFSYDVKMKEKGDIPEGYSVSREKKERFSLILESASTNQTSMYLCASSWSGAAKNIQYFGAGTRLSVL.

CDR3 nucleotides: TGTGCCAGCAGCTTCGGCACAGGGCGCGAAAAACTGTTTTTT. This gives the protein CASSFGTGREKLFF. The V gene is TRBV5-4, the J gene TRBJ1-4, with D possibly matching TRBD1 (6 bases). The ends were cut back, 2 bases at V and 8 bases at J, with 13 bases in the middle. CDR1 SGHNT and CDR2 YYREEE come from the germline V gene (reference sequence). This CDR3 has 14 residues.

The J gene is TRBJ2-3, the V gene TRBV7-3; 9 nucleotides align to TRBD2. The CDR3 runs 16 residues. J lost 4 bases, V lost 5 bases, and 10 bases had no gene match. CDR1 and CDR2 from the germline V gene are SGHTA and FQGTGA. CDR3 amino acids: CASSVSGGRAPDTQYF. The CDR3 nucleotides read TGTGCCAGCAGCGTAAGCGGCGGGAGGGCCCCAGATACGCAGTATTTT.

The V call is TRBV5-4, the J call TRBJ2-7, with 8 bases that match TRBD2. Unmatched junction bases numbered 11, after V lost 1 base and J lost 2 bases. Germline lookup yields CDR1 SGHNT and CDR2 YYREEE (reference sequence). The CDR3 totals 17 residues. The CDR3 reads CASSLPTGGLGTYEQYF. The CDR3 DNA sequence: TGTGCCAGCAGCTTGCCTACCGGGGGACTAGGTACCTACGAGCAGTACTTC.